Given below is one T cell receptor (beta chain) in context. What it recognizes is unknown. The source of the sample is a study of cytomegalovirus exposure and HLA in healthy donors. Germline-derived CDR1 and CDR2 are SGHTA and FQGTGA. V lost 6 bases and J lost 5, with 14 bases in between. CDR3 size: 14 residues. Clones were read by immunoSEQ multiplex PCR, and TCRdb kept only the in-frame ones, dropping some. The data contain over 45,000 clones, approximately 95% of them singletons. Study results and limitations: It was approximately 150 TCR beta chains that were listed as cytomegalovirus-associated.

The source of this sequence is a woman between 18 and 30 years old in good health and CMV-seronegative. This chain links TRBV7-3 with TRBJ2-1; D gene ambiguous. The sequencing sample was made of PBMCs. CDR3 sequence: CASSQSVENNEQFF. The CDR3 DNA reads as TGTGCCAGCAGTCAAAGCGTGGAGAACAATGAGCAGTTCTTC.